This entry lists 18 T cell receptor beta chains sequenced from one sample in a study of regulatory T cells in long-lasting Graves disease. Time point defined: newly diagnosed GD, antithyroid drugs for less than 3 months. Preparation of the TCR library used RNA extracted from PBMCs. Both iRepertoire HTBI primers and Arm-PCR of CDR3 regions were used to build the TCR beta libraries. TCRdb re-called the multiplex PCR reads with MiXCR, one entry per CDR3 protein. The table records 350,000 to 500,000 distinct CDR3 sequences, 12% to 15% of them present only once. In addition, the sample was reused for a study of T cells in Graves' hyperthyroidism and ophthalmopathy.

Sequences were derived from peripheral blood mononuclear cells (PBMCs), sampled at new diagnosis, from a patient treated with antithyroid drugs. The receptors originated from a woman aged 45-59 years with Graves disease.

This clonotype was picked up one time. This may come from a read error, since a much larger clone is one base off. This sequence joins TRBV9 and TRBJ1-1; weak D call: TRBD1 (5 bases). Germline V gene sequence: CDR1 SGDLS, CDR2 YYNGEE. The CDR3 has 15 amino acids. With 4 bases removed from V and 0 bases from J, the gap between germline ends came to 13 bases. CDR3 residues: CASSTRVGMNTEAFF. The CDR3 coding sequence is TGTGCCAGCAGCACCAGGGTCGGAATGAACACTGAAGCTTTCTTT. The full variable domain, its missing parts supplied by reference TRBV9 and TRBJ1-1, is DSGVTQTPKHLITATGQRVTLRCSPRSGDLSVYWYQQSLDQGLQFLIQYYNGEERAKGNILERFSAQQFPDLHSELNLSSLELGDSALYFCASSTRVGMNTEAFFGQGTRLTVV.

This clonotype was seen many times. The gene calls are TRBV2 and TRBJ1-4; D is undetermined. This CDR3 spans 13 amino acids. V gave up 6 bases and J gave up 4 bases, with 9 bases separating them. Germline V gene lookup returns CDR1 SNHLY and CDR2 FYNNEI. Here the CDR3 reads CASSLQLNEKLFF. CDR3 DNA sequence: TGTGCCAGCAGCCTCCAGCTTAATGAAAAACTGTTTTTT.

This clonotype has a count of ten or more. CDR3 nucleotide sequence: TGCGCCAGCAGCTTGGATCGGGGGTCTAGCACAGATACGCAGTATTTT. It translates to CASSLDRGSSTDTQYF. The V gene is TRBV5-1, the J gene TRBJ2-3; D is perhaps TRBD2 (6 bases). CDR1 SGHRS and CDR2 YFSETQ come from the germline V gene. Trimming removed 0 bases at V and 0 bases at J, with 11 bases between. The CDR3 spans 16 residues.

This clonotype has at least ten counts. The CDR3 coding sequence is TGTGCCAGCAGTTACGACCTAGCGGGGGCCTACGAGCAGTACTTC. Protein product: CASSYDLAGAYEQYF. The chain employs TRBV6-5 and TRBJ2-7; 10 bases align to TRBD2. The CDR3 spans 15 residues. With 2 bases clipped from V and 2 bases from J, the junction kept 3 bases outside the gene matches. Per the germline V gene, CDR1 is MNHEY and CDR2 is SVGAGI.

A remark on this clonotype: A much more abundant neighbour one base away suggests this may be a read error. The chain combines TRBV6-1 with TRBJ1-1; no definite D call. Germline V CDR1 and CDR2: MNHNS, SASEGT. This CDR3 has 14 residues. The CDR3 is CASSVWIVNTDAFF. CDR3 coding DNA: TGTGCCAGCAGTGTTTGGATAGTGAACACTGATGCTTTCTTT.

In this sample, this clonotype turned up many times. The chain is built from TRBV2 and TRBJ1-2; D gene ambiguous. The CDR3 covers 13 residues. V dropped 6 bases and J dropped 1 base, with 9 bases sitting between them. Germline values: CDR1 SNHLY, CDR2 FYNNEI. The CDR3 nucleotides read TGTGCCAGCAGAGAACCCCATAACTATGGCTACACCTTC. Translated: CASREPHNYGYTF.

The rearrangement joins TRBV4-1 to TRBJ1-5; D is uncertain. V dropped 2 bases and J dropped 0 bases, with 14 bases sitting between them. Germline-derived CDR1 and CDR2 are MGHRA and YSYEKL. The length of the CDR3 is 17 residues. The CDR3 here is CASSQIPLIYSNQPQHF. In nucleotides, the CDR3 is TGCGCCAGCAGCCAAATTCCTCTCATATATAGCAATCAGCCCCAGCATTTT.

On this clonotype itself: One end of the junction varies from germline; a read error may be responsible. The chain couples TRBV27 to TRBJ2-1, with D perhaps matching TRBD2 (5 bases). CDR3 length equals 16 residues. Germline V lookup: CDR1 MNHEY, CDR2 SMNVEV (reference sequence). The CDR3 DNA sequence: TGTGCCAGCAGTTTTGAGGTTTCGTTTCGGGGAAATGAGAAGTTCTTC. Translated: CASSFEVSFRGNEKFF.

This clonotype was seen more than once but under ten times. The chain employs TRBV19 and TRBJ2-7; 8 positions agree with TRBD2. Trimming at V came to 6 bases and at J to 0 bases, leaving 4 bases not matched to a gene. The CDR3 is 14 residues long. Germline assignment: CDR1 LNHDA and CDR2 SQIVND (reference sequence). The CDR3 bases are TGTGCCAGTAGAAAAGCGGGAGCCTCCTACGAGCAGTACTTC. This translates into CASRKAGASYEQYF.

This clonotype came up many times. This rearrangement joins TRBV7-2 to TRBJ2-7, with 9 bases lining up with TRBD1. This CDR3 has 14 residues. In germline, CDR1 is SGHTA, CDR2 FQGNSA. V lost 5 bases and J lost 5; bases outside the gene matches: 7. In DNA, the CDR3 is TGTGCCAGCAGCACGGGACAGGGAAGGAACGAGCAGTACTTC. The encoded protein is CASSTGQGRNEQYF.

Points on this clonotype: A much larger clone is a single base away; this may be a read error. The chain is built from TRBV6-5 and TRBJ2-5, with D hard to call. Per the germline V gene, CDR1 is MNHEY and CDR2 is SVGAGI. The CDR3 has 13 residues. Trimming removed 2 bases at V and 3 bases at J, with 7 bases between. CDR3 sequence (DNA): TGTGCCAGCAGTTACGGACGGGAAGAGACCCAGTACTTC. Translation gives CASSYGREETQYF.

The V gene is TRBV28, the J gene TRBJ2-2; 12 bases are a match to TRBD2. This CDR3 is 17 amino acids long. The J segment lost 6 bases and the V segment lost 8 bases, leaving 13 bases of the junction unmatched. Germline V gene lookup returns CDR1 MDHEN and CDR2 SYDVKM. The CDR3 loop reads CASSPPSLAGGAGELFF. Written as DNA, the CDR3 is TGTGCCAGCTCACCACCGTCACTAGCGGGAGGCGCCGGGGAGCTGTTTTTT.

This clonotype was picked up many times. This chain links TRBV3-1 with TRBJ2-1; 10 bases align to TRBD2. Germline CDR1 and CDR2: LGHDT and YNNKEL (reference sequence). V was clipped by 4 bases and J by 7 bases; unmatched bases: 13. This CDR3 comprises 17 residues. The CDR3 sequence is CASSPHPGTSAMNEQFF. CDR3 bases: TGTGCCAGCAGCCCCCACCCCGGGACTAGCGCCATGAATGAGCAGTTCTTC.

This clonotype was observed at least ten times. The junction differs from germline at one of its ends, possibly a read error. The chain's CDR3 is CASSEGLGGRAEAFF. The CDR3 nucleotides are TGTGCCAGCAGCGAAGGTCTGGGAGGTAGGGCTGAAGCTTTCTTT. The chain recombines TRBV2 with TRBJ1-1; D is ambiguous. Per germline, CDR1 SNHLY and CDR2 FYNNEI. The CDR3 is 15 residues long.

This clonotype was detected ten times or more. The chain recombines TRBV19 with TRBJ2-1; 9 nucleotides align to TRBD2. This CDR3 contains 18 residues. V shed 1 base and J 3 bases; nucleotides not matched to a gene: 10. CDR1 and CDR2 from the germline V gene are LNHDA and SQIVND (reference sequence). CDR3 nucleotide sequence: TGTGCCAGTAGTATAGTGCGGGAGGGCCTGGAGAGCTACAATGAGCAGTTCTTC. This sequence encodes CASSIVREGLESYNEQFF.

CDR3 in amino acids: CASSSPGGTGEKLFF. The CDR3 nucleotides read TGTGCCAGCTCATCCCCAGGGGGCACGGGCGAAAAACTGTTTTTT. The chain recombines TRBV18 with TRBJ1-4; TRBD1 matches 8 bases. This CDR3 spans 15 amino acids. After removal of 5 bases from V and 8 bases from J, the junction contained 10 bases not matched to a gene. CDR1 is KGHSH, CDR2 LQKENI, per germline.

The sample holds many counts of this clonotype. The gene calls are TRBV28 and TRBJ2-2; no reliable D call. Germline V gene sequence: CDR1 MDHEN, CDR2 SYDVKM. The V gene lost 6 bases and the J gene lost 3 bases, with 11 bases spanning the gap. The CDR3 loop spans 14 amino acids. For the CDR3, the DNA is TGTGCCAGCAGCCCCCCCCCTTACACCGGGGAGCTGTTTTTT. Amino acids: CASSPPPYTGELFF.

The sample holds many counts of this clonotype. The V gene is TRBV27, the J gene TRBJ2-7, with a weak D call TRBD1 (6 bases). Trimming left V 5 bases short and J 3 bases short, with 14 bases between. CDR1 is MNHEY, CDR2 SMNVEV, per germline (reference sequence). The CDR3 has 14 residues. CDR3 in DNA: TGTGCCAGCAGTCCAGGGGACGCATACTACGAGCAGTACTTC. Translating gives CASSPGDAYYEQYF.